What follows describes a single T cell receptor (beta chain). This clonotype came up many times. No cognate antigen has been identified for it. There are no base qualities to consult, and no much larger clone falls within one base. The data derive from a study of T cells in Graves' hyperthyroidism and ophthalmopathy (dated by TCRdb to between 2017 and 2020). For context, the study as a whole: Peripheral blood samples were taken at initial diagnosis, before any treatment was given. The paper reports TCR Vbeta CDR3 sequencing of some 140 peripheral blood samples: 43 ophthalmopathy, under 85 hyperthyroidism and approximately 17 progressor patients. Prospective prediction of ophthalmopathy was tested in an independent validation cohort consisting of 18 hyperthyroidism patients and more than 15 patients who later progressed to ophthalmopathy. A discovery cohort of about 100 patients, approximately 45 with Graves' ophthalmopathy and approximately 57 with stable Graves' hyperthyroidism, was used to find distinguishing TCR V-J signatures. The study also compared thyroid tissue and blood T-cell repertoires from more than five Graves' hyperthyroidism patients. The 100 or so discovery patients were randomly split 7:3 into training and test sets. Once sampling was done, hyperthyroidism patients were given methimazole at a starting dose of 30 mg daily, whereas ophthalmopathy patients were given high-dose intravenous methylprednisolone.

Overall results and qualifications from the work: Blood samples also contained most of the expanded thyroid clonotypes (frequency above 0.001), which suggests that blood repertoires may reflect thyroid immune responses. Sample size was not statistically predetermined, and blinding of investigators to group allocation was not performed. Ophthalmopathy was separated from stable hyperthyroidism by a 13 V-J signature model, with 85% to 90% sensitivity and roughly 81% specificity obtained in cross-validation and 80%/75% obtained in testing. In validation, the model predicted progression to ophthalmopathy a median of around 6.5 months before onset, with roughly 71% sensitivity and almost 75% specificity.

Hyperthyroidism patients were aged 18 to 65 years and newly diagnosed, with disease duration of less than 2 months. Patients with uncontrolled infections, other autoimmune diseases, pregnancy or lactation were excluded. Diagnoses relied on clinical symptoms, serum thyroxine and TRAb, thyroid ultrasound and orbital computed tomography. For progressor patients, blood was drawn at the first diagnosis of hyperthyroidism, before any ophthalmopathy symptoms had appeared. Ficoll-Paque density gradient centrifugation was used to isolate PBMCs from about 9.4 ml of fresh peripheral blood. Progressor patients were initially diagnosed with Graves' hyperthyroidism and developed ophthalmopathy during follow-up. Trizol reagent was used to extract total RNA, and RNA quality was then checked on an Agilent 2100 Bioanalyzer. The TCR beta CDR3 regions were amplified from the RNA transcripts. The TCR CDR3 was subjected to a first round of RT-PCR using the HTBI primer set and the Qiagen OneStep RT-PCR kit. Libraries were constructed in a second round of multiplex PCR, after which size selection and purification were carried out. The libraries were sequenced on an Illumina HiSeq2000 using paired-end 100 bp reads. The source study handled its data this way. SOAPnuke was used to process the raw data, with reads discarded if the reads contained adapters or uncalled bases, had a mean Phred below 15, or lacked an exact constant-primer or identifier match. High-quality paired reads were merged using COPE v1.2.5, and each unique nucleotide sequence was defined as a clonotype. MiTCR v1.1 was used to align clonotypes to the IMGT TRBV, TRBD and TRBJ reference segments. The analysis was restricted to V-J combinations with a frequency above 0.0001, which together covered over 99% of the repertoires. A TCS score was defined as the ratio between F50 (clonal expansion) and ExV (chaos), using BLOSUM62-based TCRdist between CDR3 peptides within each V-J. Welch's t-statistics and random forest reduced several hundred V-J features to 10 to 15, which were used in a naive Bayes classifier (R e1071). Using fastp trimming at Q25 and MiXCR clonotype assembly, TCRdb reanalyzed the public sequencing data and kept in-frame beta chains. Each record represents a unique CDR3 protein, reported with the most common genes and DNA among its rows. These V and J calls rely on TCRdb rather than the paper's analysis. The sample records more than 300,000 distinct CDR3 sequences, roughly a sixth of which are singletons. The ten most abundant clones make up around a third of the sample.

The CDR3 contains 18 residues, cysteine and phenylalanine counted. Only the CDR3 DNA stays, 54 bases, in frame from base 1. CDR1 and CDR2, looked up from the germline V gene (reference sequence), are DFQATT and SNEGSKA. For this chain, trimming is 4 bases at the V end and 0 bases at the J end, and the number of junction bases without a gene match is 15. The sequencing sample was made of blood. The TCR was taken from a woman under 40 with Graves' hyperthyroidism that later progressed to Graves' ophthalmopathy. The chain is encoded by TRBV20-1 joined to TRBJ2-1; TRBD2 lines up with 7 middle nucleotides. In nucleotide form, the sequence is TGCAGTGCTAAAGTTTGGGGTGCTGCTAGCGGCTCCTACAATGAGCAGTTCTTC. Its translation reads: CSAKVWGAASGSYNEQFF.